Below, 23 T cell receptor beta chains from the same sample are listed, as sequenced in a study of blood T cell repertoires in COVID-19. Using immunoSEQ multiplex PCR, the repertoire was profiled, and TCRdb retains in-frame clones only, with some absent. Of about 320,000 clones listed, about 89% are singletons. The sequencing input was PBMCs or T cells enriched from blood (not recorded which). These receptors originate from a man in his fifties or sixties who had recovered from COVID-19.

The V gene is TRBV28, the J gene TRBJ1-3, with a possible D match to TRBD1 (5 bases). V was shortened by 5 bases and J by 1 base, with 12 bases between the two germline ends. The CDR3 spans 15 residues. Germline V gene data show CDR1 as MDHEN and CDR2 as SYDVKM. CDR3 bases: TGTGCCAGCAGTCCACCGCAGGGATCTGGAAACACCATATATTTT. Translated, it gives CASSPPQGSGNTIYF.

J is TRBJ2-3 and V is TRBV18; 9 nucleotides match TRBD2. V shed 8 bases, J shed 2 bases, and the junction held 2 bases outside the gene matches. The CDR3 is made up of 13 amino acids. Germline CDR1 KGHSH, CDR2 LQKENI. In DNA form, the CDR3 reads TGTGCCAGCGGCGGGAGGGCCACAGATACGCAGTATTTT. This encodes CASGGRATDTQYF. The full variable domain, rest sourced from reference TRBV18 and TRBJ2-3, is NAGVMQNPRHLVRRRGQEARLRCSPMKGHSHVYWYRQLPEEGLKFMVYLQKENIIDESGMPKERFSAEFPKEGPSILRIQQVVRGDSAAYFCASGGRATDTQYFGPGTRLTVL.

Only a few counts were recorded for this clone. This sequence joins TRBV5-1 and TRBJ2-1; 9 bases line up with TRBD1. The J segment lost 4 bases and the V segment lost 4 bases, leaving 6 bases of the junction unmatched. This CDR3 spans 15 amino acids. Germline-derived CDR1 and CDR2 are SGHRS and YFSETQ. This chain's CDR3 is CASSRTGADYNEQFF. The CDR3 bases are TGCGCCAGCAGCCGGACAGGGGCCGATTACAATGAGCAGTTCTTC.

The rearrangement uses TRBV5-1 and TRBJ2-3, with 11 positions matching TRBD2. Germline CDR1 is SGHRS and CDR2 is YFSETQ. V gave up 0 bases and J gave up 5 bases; unmatched junction bases: 8. The CDR3 loop spans 17 amino acids. CDR3 sequence: CASSLEPSGRSGDTQYF. The CDR3 DNA is TGCGCCAGCAGCTTGGAACCTAGCGGGAGGAGTGGAGATACGCAGTATTTT.

This clone has a single count. The chain recombines TRBV11-3 with TRBJ2-2, with D perhaps TRBD2 (6 bases). CDR3 length: 14 residues. Germline V gene data show CDR1 as SGHNT and CDR2 as YENEEA. Trimming took 4 bases from V and 7 from J, leaving 13 bases between them. The CDR3 nucleotides read TGTGCCAGCAGCTCCGGGGCGGGAAGCGGGGAGCTGTTTTTT. It is translated as CASSSGAGSGELFF.

The J gene is TRBJ1-1, the V gene TRBV19, with D unclear. This CDR3 region has 13 residues. V lost 8 bases, J lost 1 base, and 11 bases lay in between. Germline-derived CDR1 and CDR2 are LNHDA and SQIVND (reference sequence). The CDR3 nucleotides read TGTGCCAGTGAACGTCAGCGGAACACTGAAGCTTTCTTT. Encoded protein: CASERQRNTEAFF.

The rearrangement joins TRBV18 to TRBJ2-3; 7 nucleotides agree with TRBD1. Trimming at V came to 5 bases and at J to 1 base, leaving 9 bases not matched to a gene. There are 16 residues in the CDR3. Germline V gene data show CDR1 as KGHSH and CDR2 as LQKENI. CDR3 in DNA: TGTGCCAGCTCAATGACAGGGTTAGCTCGCACAGATACGCAGTATTTT. Protein sequence: CASSMTGLARTDTQYF.

This rearrangement joins TRBV10-3 to TRBJ1-5; 10 bases are shared with TRBD1. With 1 base clipped from V and 4 bases from J, the junction kept 1 base outside the gene matches. The CDR3 totals 15 residues. Germline assignment: CDR1 ENHRY and CDR2 SYGVKD. CDR3 in DNA: TGTGCCATCAGTGAGTTGGGACAGGGGAATCAGCCCCAGCATTTT. This codes for CAISELGQGNQPQHF.

The chain has TRBV27 and TRBJ2-7; perhaps TRBD1 as D (6 bases). The CDR3 runs 13 residues. Germline V gene data show CDR1 as MNHEY and CDR2 as SMNVEV (reference sequence). V lost 3 bases, J lost 1 base, and 7 bases lay in between. CDR3: CASSFGQSYEQYF. The CDR3 DNA reads TGTGCCAGCAGTTTCGGACAGTCCTACGAGCAGTACTTC.

The chain combines TRBV28 with TRBJ2-1; D is perhaps TRBD1 (6 bases). V was pared by 3 bases and J by 2 bases, with 11 bases between. CDR3 length: 15 residues. Germline assignment: CDR1 MDHEN and CDR2 SYDVKM. CDR3 protein: CASSFASGAYNEQFF. Written as DNA, the CDR3 is TGTGCCAGCAGTTTTGCGTCAGGGGCCTACAATGAGCAGTTCTTC.

J is TRBJ1-4 and V is TRBV4-2, with unresolved D. V lost 8 bases and J 2 bases, leaving 6 bases between the germline ends. The CDR3 loop spans 12 amino acids. The germline gives CDR1 LGHNA, CDR2 YNFKEQ. CDR3 nucleotides: TGTGCCAGCGGGCGTACTAATGAAAAACTGTTTTTT. It encodes CASGRTNEKLFF.

V usage is TRBV29-1 and J usage is TRBJ1-5, with 9 bases fitting TRBD1. V was pared by 5 bases and J by 0 bases, with 2 bases of the junction left unmatched. The CDR3 is 14 residues long. CDR1 is SQVTM, CDR2 ANQGSEA, per germline. The CDR3 is CSVRTGDSNQPQHF. In nucleotides, the CDR3 is TGCAGCGTTCGGACAGGGGATAGCAATCAGCCCCAGCATTTT.

V usage is TRBV29-1 and J usage is TRBJ1-3, with D unresolved. The V end was cut by 4 bases, the J end by 0 bases, with 10 bases between. CDR1 and CDR2 from the germline V gene are SQVTM and ANQGSEA. The CDR3 has 14 amino acids. The CDR3, as DNA: TGCAGCGTTGTAATCGCAGTCTCTGGAAACACCATATATTTT. Translated: CSVVIAVSGNTIYF.

J is TRBJ2-1 and V is TRBV18; 13 bases agree with TRBD2. The germline gives CDR1 KGHSH, CDR2 LQKENI. The J segment lost 4 bases and the V segment lost 6 bases, leaving 6 bases of the junction unmatched. This CDR3 has 16 amino acids. As DNA, the CDR3 is TGTGCCAGCTCCCGGACTAGCGGGAGATCATACAATGAGCAGTTCTTC. Translating it yields CASSRTSGRSYNEQFF.

Here the CDR3 reads CASSPRLAGLYEQYF. The CDR3 DNA sequence: TGTGCCAGCAGTCCGCGACTAGCGGGACTTTACGAGCAGTACTTC. This sequence joins TRBV27 and TRBJ2-7; TRBD2 agrees at 11 bases. Germline loops: CDR1 MNHEY, CDR2 SMNVEV (reference sequence). CDR3 length: 15 amino acids. The trim removed 5 bases at V and 4 bases at J, leaving 7 bases unmatched.

The genes are TRBV24-1 and TRBJ2-1; no firm D call. This CDR3 region has 13 residues. Germline CDR1 KGHDR, CDR2 SFDVKD. The V end was cut by 6 bases, the J end by 9 bases, with 14 bases between. CDR3 DNA: TGTGCCACCAGTTTGTTAGAATGGAGTGAGCAGTTCTTC. This codes for CATSLLEWSEQFF.

In DNA form, the CDR3 reads TGTGCCAGCAGTTACTTTCTAGTCGGGAACAATGAGCAGTTCTTC. It yields the protein CASSYFLVGNNEQFF. The genes are TRBV6-2 or TRBV6-3 and TRBJ2-1, with a tentative D call TRBD2 (5 bases). The CDR3 consists of 15 residues. With 1 base removed from V and 5 bases from J, the gap between germline ends came to 12 bases. Germline lookup yields CDR1 MNHEY and CDR2 SVGEGT.

The J gene is TRBJ2-4, the V gene TRBV19, with D unclear. The germline V gene encodes CDR1 LNHDA and CDR2 SQIVND (reference sequence). This CDR3 contains 15 residues. V was shortened by 3 bases and J by 0 bases, with 9 bases between the two germline ends. The CDR3 DNA reads as TGTGCCAGTAGTATCCCAGGATTAGCCAAAAACATTCAGTACTTC. Translated, it gives CASSIPGLAKNIQYF.

The chain couples TRBV28 to TRBJ2-1; 9 bases fit TRBD2. Losses at the gene ends were 4 bases for V and 14 bases for J; bases not matched to a gene: 12. CDR1 is MDHEN and CDR2 is SYDVKM in the germline V gene. The CDR3 sequence is 14 residues long. As DNA, the CDR3 is TGTGCCAGCAGTTCCCTCCACAGCGGGAGGCAGAAGTTCTTC. Encoded protein: CASSSLHSGRQKFF.

The count of this clone is one. This chain connects TRBV3-1 (or the pseudogene TRBV3-2) to TRBJ1-1, with D unclear. CDR1 and CDR2 from the germline V gene are LGHDT and YNNKEL (reference sequence). CDR3 length: 13 amino acids. V was trimmed by 1 base and J by 9 bases, leaving 12 bases between them. The CDR3 DNA reads as TGTGCCAGCAGCCAAGGAGTTTATAAGAAAGCTTTCTTT. Translation gives CASSQGVYKKAFF.

The chain carries TRBV2 and TRBJ2-1; 12 bases line up with TRBD2. V lost 6 bases, J lost 6 bases, and 6 bases stayed unmatched. CDR3 length equals 15 residues. CDR1 and CDR2 (germline): SNHLY, FYNNEI. The CDR3 nucleotides are TGTGCCAGCAGAGAACAGGGACTAGCGGGCAATGAGCAGTTCTTC. Translated, it gives CASREQGLAGNEQFF. Combining the CDR3 with reference TRBV2 and TRBJ2-1 gives the whole variable domain EPEVTQTPSHQVTQMGQEVILRCVPISNHLYFYWYRQILGQKVEFLVSFYNNEISEKSEIFDDQFSVERPDGSNFTLKIRSTKLEDSAMYFCASREQGLAGNEQFFGPGTRLTVL.

This rearrangement joins TRBV7-3 to TRBJ2-3; tentative D call: TRBD2 (6 bases). Deletions cut 5 bases from V and 1 base from J, with 13 bases between. The length of the CDR3 is 15 residues. Germline-derived CDR1 and CDR2 are SGHTA and FQGTGA. CDR3 region: CASSMSSGRTDTQYF. In DNA, the CDR3 is TGTGCCAGCAGCATGAGTAGCGGCCGCACAGATACGCAGTATTTT.

V usage is TRBV15 and J usage is TRBJ2-1; TRBD2 aligns across 7 bases. V gave up 1 base and J gave up 3 bases; unmatched junction bases: 6. CDR3 length equals 16 residues. Germline V lookup: CDR1 LNHNV, CDR2 YYDKDF (reference sequence). This CDR3 reads CATSRGAGDIYNEQFF. In nucleotides, the CDR3 is TGTGCCACCAGCAGAGGTGCGGGAGATATCTACAATGAGCAGTTCTTC.